This T cell receptor beta chain is from a study of TIL therapy for anti-PD-1-resistant metastatic lung cancer (dated by TCRdb to about 2021). Concerning the study at large: Tumors were collected before any PD-1/PD-L1 blockade, after which patients were given nivolumab, and patients who progressed were given lymphodepletion, an infusion of expanded TIL and IL-2. Enrolled patients had a median age of roughly 54 years (range about 38-75) and a median tumor PD-L1 proportion score of under 7%. The cohort was composed predominantly of lung adenocarcinoma, with a handful of EGFR-mutant and two ALK-rearranged tumors included, and half of patients were identified as current or former smokers. Across the cohort, whole-exome sequencing showed a median non-synonymous tumor mutation burden of about 1.5 mutations per megabase. T cell receptor beta sequencing of tumor and peripheral blood served to follow clonotypes across the tumor, the expanded TIL product, and serial blood samples. Here is what the overall study found, with its caveats: The study protocol defined all tumor marker inferences as exploratory. Generalizability was limited because the cohort was highly selected, with more treatment-naive, never-smoker and oncogene-addicted patients included than is typical. Infused TIL clonotypes partially replaced the baseline peripheral repertoire then decayed over months, with no apparent association between persistence and response.

Sample time point, as interpreted from the label and publication: pre-treatment sample, taken before nivolumab and TIL therapy. Adults with stage 4 NSCLC were enrolled in a dual-center phase I trial from 2017 to January 2020. Samples came from a single-arm, open-label phase I trial of tumor-infiltrating lymphocyte therapy with nivolumab in advanced non-small cell lung cancer. Blood mononuclear cells from EDTA tubes were isolated by Ficoll gradient, snap-frozen as pellets, and DNA was extracted with a Qiagen mini-prep kit. Worth noting for this clone: Its specific antigen is unknown. Qualities for individual bases were not recorded, and no much larger clone is one base off.

The immunoSEQ v3 hsTCRB kit was used to amplify TCR beta CDR3 regions from genomic DNA through bias-controlled multiplex PCR. An Illumina NextSeq 500 was used to sequence the TCR libraries, reaching approximately 2 million read pairs at survey level or about 4.5-6.5 million at deep level. As for the authors' bioinformatics: V, D and J genes were assigned, non-productive sequences were removed, and clonality was reported by immunoSEQ Analyzer software. To compare repertoires between infused TIL and blood, productive Simpson clonality was used along with the Morisita overlap index of productive TRB rearrangements. Absolute clonotype counts in blood were estimated by multiplying the lymphocyte count by the CD3+ fraction and by the productive frequency of the clone. In TCRdb, the immuneACCESS table is reduced to in-frame sequences with V and J assigned. These tables do not hold every clone; where another copy was compared, an unresolved V gene accounts for under half, and the others remain unexplained. V, J and clone size are those of that table, while D and trimming were read from the DNA. The sample records around 21,000 clones, about 70% of which are singletons. Jointly, the top ten make up over 1.5% of the sample.

As encoded in the germline V gene (reference sequence), CDR1 is SGHAT while CDR2 is FQDESV. CDR3 length: 14 amino acids, cysteine to phenylalanine. This entry keeps only the CDR3 DNA: 42 bases, framed from base 1. V sheds 2 bases and J sheds 3 bases, leaving 11 bases between their ends. Sequenced material: blood, taken at baseline. The sequence was collected from a person aged 25 to 79 with non-small cell lung cancer. The rearranged segments are TRBV11-1 and TRBJ2-7; the D gene assignment is perhaps TRBD1 or TRBD2, with each matching 6 bases. The DNA is TGTGCCAGCAGCTTAAAGGAGGGGGGCTACGAGCAGTACTTC. Its protein is CASSLKEGGYEQYF.